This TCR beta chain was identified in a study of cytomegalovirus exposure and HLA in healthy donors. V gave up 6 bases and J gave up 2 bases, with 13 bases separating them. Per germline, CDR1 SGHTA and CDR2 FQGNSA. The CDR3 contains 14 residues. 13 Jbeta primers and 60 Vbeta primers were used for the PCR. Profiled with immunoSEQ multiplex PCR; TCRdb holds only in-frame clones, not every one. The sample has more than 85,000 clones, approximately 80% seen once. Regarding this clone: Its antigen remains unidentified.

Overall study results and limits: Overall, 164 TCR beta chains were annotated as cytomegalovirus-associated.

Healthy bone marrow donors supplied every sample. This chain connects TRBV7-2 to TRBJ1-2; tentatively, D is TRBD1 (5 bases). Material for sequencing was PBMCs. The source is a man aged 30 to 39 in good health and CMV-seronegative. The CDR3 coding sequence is TGTGCCAGCAGACTAGGGGCGGGGAACTATGGCTACACCTTC. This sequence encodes CASRLGAGNYGYTF.